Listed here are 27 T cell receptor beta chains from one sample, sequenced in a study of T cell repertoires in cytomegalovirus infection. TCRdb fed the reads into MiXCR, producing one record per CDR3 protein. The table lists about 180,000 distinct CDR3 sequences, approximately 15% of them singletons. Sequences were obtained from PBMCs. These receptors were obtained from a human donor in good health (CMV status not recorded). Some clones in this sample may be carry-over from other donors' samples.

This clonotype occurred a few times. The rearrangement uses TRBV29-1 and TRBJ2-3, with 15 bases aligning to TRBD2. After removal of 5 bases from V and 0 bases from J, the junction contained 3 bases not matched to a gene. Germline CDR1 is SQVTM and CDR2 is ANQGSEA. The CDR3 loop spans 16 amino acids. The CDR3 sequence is CSVSGLAGGSTDTQYF. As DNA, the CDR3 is TGCAGCGTTTCGGGACTAGCGGGAGGAAGCACAGATACGCAGTATTTT.

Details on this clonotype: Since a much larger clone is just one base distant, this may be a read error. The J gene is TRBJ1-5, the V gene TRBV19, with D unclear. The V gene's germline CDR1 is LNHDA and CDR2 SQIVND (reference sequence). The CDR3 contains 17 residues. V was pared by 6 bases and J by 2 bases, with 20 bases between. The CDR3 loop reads CASRARVPQPGNQPQHF. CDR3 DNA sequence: TGTGCCAGTAGAGCCCGGGTTCCGCAGCCTGGCAATCAGCCCCAGCATTTT.

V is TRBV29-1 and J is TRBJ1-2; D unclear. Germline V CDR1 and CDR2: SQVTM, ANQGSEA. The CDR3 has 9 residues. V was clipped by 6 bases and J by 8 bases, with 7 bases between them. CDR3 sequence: CSVDPGYTF. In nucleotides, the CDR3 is TGCAGCGTCGATCCGGGCTACACCTTC. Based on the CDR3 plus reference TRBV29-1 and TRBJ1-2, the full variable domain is SAVISQKPSRDICQRGTSLTIQCQVDSQVTMMFWYRQQPGQSLTLIATANQGSEATYESGFVIDKFPISRPNLTFSTLTVSNMSPEDSSIYLCSVDPGYTFGSGTRLTVV.

DNA of the CDR3: TGTGCCAGCAGTTTACCTTCCGGGCTAGACACCGGGGAGCTGTTTTTT. Its translation is CASSLPSGLDTGELFF. This chain joins TRBV6-1 and TRBJ2-2; no clear D. Trimming stripped 5 bases from V and 3 bases from J, with 16 bases between. The germline V gene has CDR1 MNHNS and CDR2 SASEGT. The length of the CDR3 is 16 residues.

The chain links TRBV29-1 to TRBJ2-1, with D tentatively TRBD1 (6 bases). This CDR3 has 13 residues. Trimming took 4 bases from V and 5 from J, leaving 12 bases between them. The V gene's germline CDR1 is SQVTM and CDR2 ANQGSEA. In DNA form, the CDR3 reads TGCAGCGTTGCAGGACAGAATAACAATGAGCAGTTCTTC. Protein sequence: CSVAGQNNNEQFF.

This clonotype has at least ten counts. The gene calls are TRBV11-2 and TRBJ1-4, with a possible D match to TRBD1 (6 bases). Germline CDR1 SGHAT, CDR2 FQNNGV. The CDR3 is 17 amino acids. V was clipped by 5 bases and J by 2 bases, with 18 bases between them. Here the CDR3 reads CASSNMDTGQTNEKLFF. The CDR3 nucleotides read TGTGCCAGCAGCAATATGGACACAGGACAGACTAATGAAAAACTGTTTTTT. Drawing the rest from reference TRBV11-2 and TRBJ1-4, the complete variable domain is EAGVAQSPRYKIIEKRQSVAFWCNPISGHATLYWYQQILGQGPKLLIQFQNNGVVDDSQLPKDRFSAERLKGVDSTLKIQPAKLEDSAVYLCASSNMDTGQTNEKLFFGSGTQLSVL.

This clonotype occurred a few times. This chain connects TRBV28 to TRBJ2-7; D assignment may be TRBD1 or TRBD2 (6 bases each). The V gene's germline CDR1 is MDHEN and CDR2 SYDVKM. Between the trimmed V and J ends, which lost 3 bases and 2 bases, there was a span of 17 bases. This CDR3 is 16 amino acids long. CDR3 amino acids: CASSFKTGAGTYEQYF. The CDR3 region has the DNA TGTGCCAGCAGTTTTAAAACGGGGGCGGGGACCTACGAGCAGTACTTC.

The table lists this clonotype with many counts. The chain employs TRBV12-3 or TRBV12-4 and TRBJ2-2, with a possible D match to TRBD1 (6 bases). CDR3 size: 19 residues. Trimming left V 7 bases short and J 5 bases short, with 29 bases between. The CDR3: CASNYPEVPAGDKTGELFF. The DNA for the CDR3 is TGTGCCAGCAATTACCCCGAGGTCCCGGCAGGGGATAAAACCGGGGAGCTGTTTTTT.

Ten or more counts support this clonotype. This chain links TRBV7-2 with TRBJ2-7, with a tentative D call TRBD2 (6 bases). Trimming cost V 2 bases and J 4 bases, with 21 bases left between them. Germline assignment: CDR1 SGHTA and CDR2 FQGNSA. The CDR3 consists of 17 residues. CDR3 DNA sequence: TGTGCCAGCAGCTTATTTAAGTTGGGAGGAGCCCGATACGAGCAGTACTTC. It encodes CASSLFKLGGARYEQYF.

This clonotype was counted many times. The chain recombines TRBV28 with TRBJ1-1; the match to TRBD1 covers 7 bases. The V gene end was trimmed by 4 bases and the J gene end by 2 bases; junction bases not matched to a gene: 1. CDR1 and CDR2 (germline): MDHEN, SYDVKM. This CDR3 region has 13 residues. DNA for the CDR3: TGTGCCAGCAGTTGGACAGGAAACACTGAAGCTTTCTTT. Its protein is CASSWTGNTEAFF.

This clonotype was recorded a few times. The CDR3 DNA follows: TGTGCCAGCAGCCAAGGAAGTCAGACCGGGGAGCTGTTTTTT. This encodes CASSQGSQTGELFF. The chain carries TRBV3-1 and TRBJ2-2, with D unresolved. CDR3 length: 14 amino acids. The V gene's germline CDR1 is LGHDT and CDR2 YNNKEL (reference sequence). V shed 1 base and J shed 5 bases, with 8 bases lying between them.

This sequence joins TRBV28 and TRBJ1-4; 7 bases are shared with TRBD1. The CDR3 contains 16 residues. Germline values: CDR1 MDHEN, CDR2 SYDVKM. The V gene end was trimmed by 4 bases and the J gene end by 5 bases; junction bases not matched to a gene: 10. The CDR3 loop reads CASSYPPTGQNEKLFF. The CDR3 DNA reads TGTGCCAGCAGTTACCCCCCGACAGGGCAAAATGAAAAACTGTTTTTT.

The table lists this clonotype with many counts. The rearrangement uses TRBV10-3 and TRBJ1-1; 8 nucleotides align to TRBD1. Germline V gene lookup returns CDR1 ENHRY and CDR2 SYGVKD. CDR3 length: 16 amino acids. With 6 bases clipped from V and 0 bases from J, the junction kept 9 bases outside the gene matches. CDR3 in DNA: TGTGCCATCAGGGATTCAGACAGGGGCGTGAACACTGAAGCTTTCTTT. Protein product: CAIRDSDRGVNTEAFF.

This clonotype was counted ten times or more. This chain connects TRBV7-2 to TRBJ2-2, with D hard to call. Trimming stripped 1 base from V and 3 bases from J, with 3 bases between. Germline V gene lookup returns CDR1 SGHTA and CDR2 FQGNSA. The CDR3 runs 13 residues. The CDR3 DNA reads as TGTGCCAGCAGCTTAGTGGACACCGGGGAGCTGTTTTTT. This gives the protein CASSLVDTGELFF.

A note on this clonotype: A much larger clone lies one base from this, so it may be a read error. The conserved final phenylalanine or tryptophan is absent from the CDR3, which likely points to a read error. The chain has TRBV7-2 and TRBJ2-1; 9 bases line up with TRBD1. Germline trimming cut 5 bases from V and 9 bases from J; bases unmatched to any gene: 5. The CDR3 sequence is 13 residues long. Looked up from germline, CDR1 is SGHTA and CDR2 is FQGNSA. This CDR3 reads CASSPDRGGEQFL. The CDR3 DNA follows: TGTGCCAGCAGCCCGGACAGGGGAGGTGAGCAGTTCCTC.

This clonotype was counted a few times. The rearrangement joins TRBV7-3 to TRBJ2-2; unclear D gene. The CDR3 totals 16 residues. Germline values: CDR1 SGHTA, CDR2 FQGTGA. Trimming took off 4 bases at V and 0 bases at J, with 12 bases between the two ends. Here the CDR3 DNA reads TGTGCCAGCAGCTGGGTCTCACTACCGAACACCGGGGAGCTGTTTTTT. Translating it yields CASSWVSLPNTGELFF.

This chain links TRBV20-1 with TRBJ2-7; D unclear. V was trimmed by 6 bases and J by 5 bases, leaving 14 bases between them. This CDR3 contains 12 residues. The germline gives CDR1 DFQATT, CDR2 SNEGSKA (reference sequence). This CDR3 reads CSAPDLSHEQYF. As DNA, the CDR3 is TGCAGTGCCCCGGACCTTAGCCACGAGCAGTACTTC.

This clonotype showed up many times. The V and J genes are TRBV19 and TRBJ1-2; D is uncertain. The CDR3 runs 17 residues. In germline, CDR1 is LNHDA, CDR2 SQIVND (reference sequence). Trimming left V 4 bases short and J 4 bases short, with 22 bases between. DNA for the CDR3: TGTGCCAGTAGTAGCCCGCCCGCCCTGAATTCCCCCTATGGCTACACCTTC. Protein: CASSSPPALNSPYGYTF.

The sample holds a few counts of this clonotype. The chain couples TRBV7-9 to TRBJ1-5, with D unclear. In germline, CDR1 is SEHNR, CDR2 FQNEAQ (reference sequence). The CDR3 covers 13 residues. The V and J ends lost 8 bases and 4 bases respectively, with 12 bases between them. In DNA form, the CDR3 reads TGTGCCAGCCGCTCAGAAGGAAATCAGCCCCAGCATTTT. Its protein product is CASRSEGNQPQHF.

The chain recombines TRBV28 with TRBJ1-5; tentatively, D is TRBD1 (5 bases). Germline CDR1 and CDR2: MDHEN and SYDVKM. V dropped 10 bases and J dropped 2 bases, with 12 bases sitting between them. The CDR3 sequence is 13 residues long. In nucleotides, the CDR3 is TGTGCCACGAACAGGATGCGCAATCAGCCCCAGCATTTT. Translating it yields CATNRMRNQPQHF.

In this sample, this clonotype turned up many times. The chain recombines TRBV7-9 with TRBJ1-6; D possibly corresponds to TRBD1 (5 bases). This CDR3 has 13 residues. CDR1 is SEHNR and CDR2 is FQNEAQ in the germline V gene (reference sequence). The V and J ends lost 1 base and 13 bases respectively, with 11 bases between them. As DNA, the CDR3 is TGTGCCAGCAGCTTAGAATGGGGCGAGCCCCTCCACTTT. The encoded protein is CASSLEWGEPLHF.

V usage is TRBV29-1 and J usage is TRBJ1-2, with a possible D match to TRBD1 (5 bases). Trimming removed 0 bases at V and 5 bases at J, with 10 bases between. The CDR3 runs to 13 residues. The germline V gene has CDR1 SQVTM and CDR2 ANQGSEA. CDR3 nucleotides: TGCAGCGTTGAAGATCTTGCAGGGTATGGCTACACCTTC. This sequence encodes CSVEDLAGYGYTF.

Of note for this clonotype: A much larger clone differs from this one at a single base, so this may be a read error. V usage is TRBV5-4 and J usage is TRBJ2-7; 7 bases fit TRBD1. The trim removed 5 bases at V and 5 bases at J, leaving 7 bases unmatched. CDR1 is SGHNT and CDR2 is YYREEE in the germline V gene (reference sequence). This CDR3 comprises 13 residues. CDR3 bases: TGTGCCAGCAGAGACAGGGTCCTCGACGAGCAGTACTTC. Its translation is CASRDRVLDEQYF.

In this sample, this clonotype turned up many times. CDR3 DNA sequence: TGTGCCAGCAGCCTTTATCGGGACAGCCAATACGAGCAGTACTTC. Translated: CASSLYRDSQYEQYF. This chain uses TRBV7-2 with TRBJ2-7, with 7 bases identical to TRBD1. The CDR3 length is 15 residues. V shed 5 bases and J 4 bases; nucleotides not matched to a gene: 11. Per germline, CDR1 SGHTA and CDR2 FQGNSA.

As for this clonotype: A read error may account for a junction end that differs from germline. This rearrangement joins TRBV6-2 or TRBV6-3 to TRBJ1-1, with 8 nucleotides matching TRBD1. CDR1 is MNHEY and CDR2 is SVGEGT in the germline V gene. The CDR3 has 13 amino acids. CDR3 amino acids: CASSSGQVAEAFF. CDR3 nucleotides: TGTGCCAGCAGTTCGGGACAGGTGGCTGAGGCTTTCTTT.

CDR3 sequence: CASSQGRVGPNSPLHF. Written as DNA, the CDR3 is TGTGCCAGCAGCCAAGGAAGGGTCGGACCTAATTCACCCCTCCACTTT. The chain links TRBV14 to TRBJ1-6; D call uncertain. CDR1 and CDR2 (germline): SGHDN, FVKESK. The V end lost 1 base, the J end lost 6 bases, and 13 bases lay between the germline ends. The CDR3 is 16 amino acids. The full variable domain, rest sourced from reference TRBV14 and TRBJ1-6, is EAGVTQFPSHSVIEKGQTVTLRCDPISGHDNLYWYRRVMGKEIKFLLHFVKESKQDESGMPNNRFLAERTGGTYSTLKVQPAELEDSGVYFCASSQGRVGPNSPLHFGNGTRLTVT.

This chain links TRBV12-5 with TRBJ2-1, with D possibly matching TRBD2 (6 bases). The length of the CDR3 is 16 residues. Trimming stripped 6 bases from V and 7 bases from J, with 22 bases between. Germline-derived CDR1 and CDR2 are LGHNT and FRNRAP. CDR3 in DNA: TGTGCTAGTGGCTACCCCCCGGGACTTCAAGATAATGAGCAGTTCTTC. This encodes CASGYPPGLQDNEQFF.